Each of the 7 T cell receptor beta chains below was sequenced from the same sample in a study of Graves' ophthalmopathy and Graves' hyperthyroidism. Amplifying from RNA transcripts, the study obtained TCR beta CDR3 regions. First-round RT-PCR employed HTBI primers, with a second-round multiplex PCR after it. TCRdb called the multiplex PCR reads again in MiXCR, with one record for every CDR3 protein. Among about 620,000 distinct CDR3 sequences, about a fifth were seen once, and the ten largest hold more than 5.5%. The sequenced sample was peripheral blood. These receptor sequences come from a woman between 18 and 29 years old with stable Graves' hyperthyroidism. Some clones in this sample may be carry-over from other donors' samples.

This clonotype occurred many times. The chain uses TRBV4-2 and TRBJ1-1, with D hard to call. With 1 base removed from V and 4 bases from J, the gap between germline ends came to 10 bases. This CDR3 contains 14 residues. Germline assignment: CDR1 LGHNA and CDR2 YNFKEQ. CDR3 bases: TGTGCCAGCAGCCAAGCGGTGGATGGCACTGAAGCTTTCTTT. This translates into CASSQAVDGTEAFF.

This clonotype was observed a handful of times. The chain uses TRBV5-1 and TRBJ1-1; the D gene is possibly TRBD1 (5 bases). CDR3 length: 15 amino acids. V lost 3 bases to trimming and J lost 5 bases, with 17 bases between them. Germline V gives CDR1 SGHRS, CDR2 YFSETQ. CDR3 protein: CASSYTFREGTEAFF. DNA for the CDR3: TGCGCCAGCAGCTACACTTTCAGGGAGGGGACTGAAGCTTTCTTT.

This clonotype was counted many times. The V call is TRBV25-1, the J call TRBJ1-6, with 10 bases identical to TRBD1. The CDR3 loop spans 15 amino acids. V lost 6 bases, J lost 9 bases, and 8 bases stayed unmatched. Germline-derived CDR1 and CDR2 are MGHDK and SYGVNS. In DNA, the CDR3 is TGTGCCAGCAGGGGATCGGGACAGGGGAGTTCACCCCTCCACTTT. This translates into CASRGSGQGSSPLHF.

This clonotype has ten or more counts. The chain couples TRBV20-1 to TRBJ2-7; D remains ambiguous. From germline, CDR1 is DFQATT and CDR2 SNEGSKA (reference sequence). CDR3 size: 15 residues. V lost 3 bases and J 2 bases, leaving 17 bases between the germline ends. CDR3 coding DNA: TGCAGTGCTAGTCCCGGGCAGGCCGAGGCCTACGAGCAGTACTTC. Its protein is CSASPGQAEAYEQYF.

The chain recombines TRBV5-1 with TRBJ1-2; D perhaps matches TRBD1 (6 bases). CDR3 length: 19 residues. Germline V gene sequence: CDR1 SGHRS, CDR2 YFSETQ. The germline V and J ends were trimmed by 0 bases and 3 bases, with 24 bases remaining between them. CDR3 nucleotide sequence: TGCGCCAGCAGCTTGGAGGTTGAGTACCGGGACACGGGTGACTATGGCTACACCTTC. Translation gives CASSLEVEYRDTGDYGYTF.

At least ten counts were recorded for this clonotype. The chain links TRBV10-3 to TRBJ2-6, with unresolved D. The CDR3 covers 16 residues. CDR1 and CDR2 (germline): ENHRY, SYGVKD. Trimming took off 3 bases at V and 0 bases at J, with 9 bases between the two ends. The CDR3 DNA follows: TGTGCCATCAGTGATCAGGACCGCTCTGGGGCCAACGTCCTGACTTTC. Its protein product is CAISDQDRSGANVLTF.

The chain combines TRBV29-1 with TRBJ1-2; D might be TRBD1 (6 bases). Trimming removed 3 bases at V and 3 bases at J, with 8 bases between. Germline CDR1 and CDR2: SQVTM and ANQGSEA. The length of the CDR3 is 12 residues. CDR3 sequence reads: CSVDEGDYGYTF. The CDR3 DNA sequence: TGCAGCGTTGACGAGGGGGACTATGGCTACACCTTC. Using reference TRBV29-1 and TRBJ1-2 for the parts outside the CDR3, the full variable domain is SAVISQKPSRDICQRGTSLTIQCQVDSQVTMMFWYRQQPGQSLTLIATANQGSEATYESGFVIDKFPISRPNLTFSTLTVSNMSPEDSSIYLCSVDEGDYGYTFGSGTRLTVV.